This is a list of T cell receptor beta chains from one sample in a study of T cell responses to AZD1222 COVID-19 vaccine. Libraries were prepared by immunoSEQ multiplex PCR; TCRdb keeps only in-frame clonotypes and omits some of them. In the table there are roughly 30,000 clones, just under 80% of which are singletons. The material was peripheral blood, obtained on day 0 of AZD1222 vaccination. These receptors all stem from an adult in good health. Both conserved end residues are part of each CDR3. Fields, in order: V gene, clone size, D gene, J gene, CDR3 DNA, CDR3 protein. A D gene is named only where the DNA matches it firmly. Only some rows state a clone size, as once, few, many or a class for expanded clones.

V gene: TRBV5-1
clone size: few
D gene: NA
J gene: TRBJ1-4
CDR3 DNA: TGCGCCACAGCAACGGGGGTTGCAACTAATGAAAAACTGTTTTTT
CDR3 protein: CATATGVATNEKLFF

V gene: TRBV6-5
clone size: NA
D gene: NA
J gene: TRBJ1-4
CDR3 DNA: TGTGCCAGCACCCTTACATCGACTAATGAAAAACTGTTTTTT
CDR3 protein: CASTLTSTNEKLFF

V gene: TRBV6-5
clone size: NA
D gene: NA
J gene: TRBJ2-1
CDR3 DNA: TGTGCCAGCAGGGGGTGGGGTGCAGGCAATGAGCAGTTCTTC
CDR3 protein: CASRGWGAGNEQFF

V gene: TRBV5-1
clone size: medium-sized
D gene: TRBD1
J gene: TRBJ1-2
CDR3 DNA: TGCGCCAGCAGCCTACCATTGACAGGGCGTGATGGCTACACCTTC
CDR3 protein: CASSLPLTGRDGYTF

V gene: TRBV28
clone size: NA
D gene: NA
J gene: TRBJ1-4
CDR3 DNA: TGTGCCAGCAGTTTGGTGGGACCGACTAATGAAAAACTGTTTTTT
CDR3 protein: CASSLVGPTNEKLFF

V gene: TRBV3-1/TRBV3-2
clone size: NA
D gene: NA
J gene: TRBJ1-6
CDR3 DNA: TGTGCCAGCAGCCGGGACACACGGAGGTGGAGTTCACCCCTCCACTTT
CDR3 protein: CASSRDTRRWSSPLHF

V gene: TRBV29-1
clone size: NA
D gene: TRBD1
J gene: TRBJ1-1
CDR3 DNA: TGCAGCGTTGAAGGCGACAGGGGCATCGCTGAAGCTTTCTTT
CDR3 protein: CSVEGDRGIAEAFF

V gene: TRBV6-1
clone size: NA
D gene: NA
J gene: TRBJ1-5
CDR3 DNA: TGTGCCAGCAGTGAAGCGCAGCGGCTAGTGGGCCCCCAGCATTTT
CDR3 protein: CASSEAQRLVGPQHF

V gene: TRBV30
clone size: NA
D gene: TRBD1
J gene: TRBJ1-6
CDR3 DNA: TGTGCCTGGGGAAAGAAACAGGGGGATTCACCCCTCCACTTT
CDR3 protein: CAWGKKQGDSPLHF

V gene: TRBV19
clone size: NA
D gene: NA
J gene: TRBJ1-6
CDR3 DNA: TGTGCCAGTGGAAGGGGAGACGGTTCACCCCTCCACTTT
CDR3 protein: CASGRGDGSPLHF

V gene: TRBV7-2
clone size: NA
D gene: NA
J gene: TRBJ1-5
CDR3 DNA: TGTGCCAGCAGCTTTGCGGTGTATAGCGTCGGGGATCAGCCCCAGCATTTT
CDR3 protein: CASSFAVYSVGDQPQHF

V gene: TRBV12-5
clone size: NA
D gene: NA
J gene: TRBJ1-5
CDR3 DNA: TGTGCTAGTGGTTTGGGTAGCAATCAGCCCCAGCATTTT
CDR3 protein: CASGLGSNQPQHF

V gene: TRBV5-5
clone size: NA
D gene: TRBD1
J gene: TRBJ2-5
CDR3 DNA: TGTGCCAGCAGCTTTACAGGGGATGAGACCCAGTACTTC
CDR3 protein: CASSFTGDETQYF

V gene: TRBV19
clone size: NA
D gene: NA
J gene: TRBJ2-2
CDR3 DNA: TGTGCCAGTAGTATTTGGGCAGAAGACCCGAACACCGGGGAGCTGTTTTTT
CDR3 protein: CASSIWAEDPNTGELFF

V gene: TRBV5-1
clone size: NA
D gene: TRBD2
J gene: TRBJ2-3
CDR3 DNA: TGCGCCAGCAGCTCTAATAGGACTAGCGGGAGGTCAGATACGCAGTATTTT
CDR3 protein: CASSSNRTSGRSDTQYF

V gene: TRBV9
clone size: once
D gene: NA
J gene: TRBJ1-1
CDR3 DNA: TGTGCCAGCAGCCCCCGGACAGTGAACACTGAAGCTTTCTTT
CDR3 protein: CASSPRTVNTEAFF

V gene: TRBV5-1
clone size: NA
D gene: NA
J gene: TRBJ1-2
CDR3 DNA: TGCGCCAGCAGCGCCCGTGGGACACAGACGAGCTACACCTTC
CDR3 protein: CASSARGTQTSYTF

V gene: TRBV10-1
clone size: NA
D gene: NA
J gene: TRBJ2-3
CDR3 DNA: TGCGCCAGCAGTGGGACTACAGGGGACCCAGATACGCAGTATTTT
CDR3 protein: CASSGTTGDPDTQYF

V gene: TRBV10-2
clone size: NA
D gene: TRBD1
J gene: TRBJ1-2
CDR3 DNA: TGCGCCAGTCTGGACAGGGGGAATAATTATGGCTACACCTTC
CDR3 protein: CASLDRGNNYGYTF

V gene: TRBV9
clone size: NA
D gene: NA
J gene: TRBJ2-1
CDR3 DNA: TGTGCCAGCAGCGTAGATCAGGGGTGGGGTGAGCAGTTCTTC
CDR3 protein: CASSVDQGWGEQFF

V gene: TRBV10-1
clone size: NA
D gene: NA
J gene: TRBJ2-3
CDR3 DNA: TGCGCCAGCAGTGAGTCGCAGGGGCGTAGCACAGATACGCAGTATTTT
CDR3 protein: CASSESQGRSTDTQYF

V gene: TRBV5-4
clone size: few
D gene: TRBD2
J gene: TRBJ2-7
CDR3 DNA: TGTGCCAGCAGCCAGGGACTAGCGGGGTCCTACGAGCAGTACTTC
CDR3 protein: CASSQGLAGSYEQYF

V gene: TRBV11-2
clone size: NA
D gene: TRBD1
J gene: TRBJ1-4
CDR3 DNA: TGTGCCAGCAGCTTCTCCATCCCGGGGACAGCTAATGAAAAACTGTTTTTT
CDR3 protein: CASSFSIPGTANEKLFF

V gene: TRBV19
clone size: NA
D gene: TRBD1
J gene: TRBJ1-4
CDR3 DNA: TGTGCCAGTAGCCGAAAGACAGGGAACACTAATGAAAAACTGTTTTTT
CDR3 protein: CASSRKTGNTNEKLFF

V gene: TRBV28
clone size: NA
D gene: TRBD1
J gene: TRBJ1-1
CDR3 DNA: TGTGCCAGCAGTTCGCTAGGGACAGGGAACACTGAAGCTTTCTTT
CDR3 protein: CASSSLGTGNTEAFF

V gene: TRBV7-2
clone size: NA
D gene: NA
J gene: TRBJ2-1
CDR3 DNA: TGTGCCAGCAGCTTAGTCCAAACTCCCACCAATGAGCAGTTCTTC
CDR3 protein: CASSLVQTPTNEQFF

V gene: TRBV19
clone size: medium-sized
D gene: TRBD2
J gene: TRBJ2-1
CDR3 DNA: TGTGCCAGTAGTTCCTCCCCTACTAGCGGGAGGGCCGGGAATGAGCAGTTCTTC
CDR3 protein: CASSSSPTSGRAGNEQFF

V gene: TRBV11-3
clone size: NA
D gene: TRBD2
J gene: TRBJ2-1
CDR3 DNA: TGTGCCAGCAGCGAGCACCTAGGACTAGCTAGCAATGAGCAGTTCTTC
CDR3 protein: CASSEHLGLASNEQFF

V gene: TRBV5-1
clone size: NA
D gene: NA
J gene: TRBJ1-1
CDR3 DNA: TGCGCCAGCAGCCAAGACAGGAGAAACACTGAAGCTTTCTTT
CDR3 protein: CASSQDRRNTEAFF

V gene: TRBV3-1/TRBV3-2
clone size: few
D gene: NA
J gene: TRBJ2-1
CDR3 DNA: TGTGCCAGCAGCCACGATCAATGGTACAATGAGCAGTTCTTC
CDR3 protein: CASSHDQWYNEQFF

V gene: TRBV6-2/TRBV6-3
clone size: NA
D gene: NA
J gene: TRBJ2-4
CDR3 DNA: TGTGCCAGCAGCCGATCGGAGAACCCCCGACGAAACATTCAGTACTTC
CDR3 protein: CASSRSENPRRNIQYF

V gene: TRBV7-9
clone size: once
D gene: NA
J gene: TRBJ1-5
CDR3 DNA: TGTGCCAGCAGCACAGGCCCTTATCAGCCCCAGCATTTT
CDR3 protein: CASSTGPYQPQHF

V gene: TRBV6-5
clone size: once
D gene: TRBD1
J gene: TRBJ2-3
CDR3 DNA: TGTGCCAGTAAGAGACAGGGGAACACAGATACGCAGTATTTT
CDR3 protein: CASKRQGNTDTQYF

V gene: TRBV5-1
clone size: NA
D gene: TRBD1
J gene: TRBJ2-7
CDR3 DNA: TGCGCCAGCAGCCCCGGACAGGGGGCATCCTACGAGCAGTACTTC
CDR3 protein: CASSPGQGASYEQYF

V gene: TRBV6-5
clone size: NA
D gene: NA
J gene: TRBJ1-1
CDR3 DNA: TGTGCCAGCAGCCGGGCCGGGGGGCCCACTGAAGCTTTCTTT
CDR3 protein: CASSRAGGPTEAFF

V gene: TRBV28
clone size: few
D gene: NA
J gene: TRBJ1-6
CDR3 DNA: TGTGCCAGCAACTCGGGGGGCTGGAATTCACCCCTCCACTTT
CDR3 protein: CASNSGGWNSPLHF

V gene: TRBV7-9
clone size: NA
D gene: NA
J gene: TRBJ2-7
CDR3 DNA: TGTGCCAGCAGCTTTCAGGAGCTCGAGCAGTACTTC
CDR3 protein: CASSFQELEQYF

V gene: TRBV11-2
clone size: NA
D gene: NA
J gene: TRBJ2-3
CDR3 DNA: TGTGCCAGCAGCTTAGGAGGTGGGTCCGCGGATACGCAGTATTTT
CDR3 protein: CASSLGGGSADTQYF

V gene: TRBV20-1
clone size: once
D gene: NA
J gene: TRBJ1-1
CDR3 DNA: TGCAGTGCTGGAACTCCCGAAGGGGCTTTCTTT
CDR3 protein: CSAGTPEGAFF

V gene: TRBV24-1
clone size: NA
D gene: TRBD2
J gene: TRBJ2-3
CDR3 DNA: TGTGCCACCAGTGAACCCCCGGGACTAGCGGGAGGTTTCCGGGAGACAGATACGCAGTATTTT
CDR3 protein: CATSEPPGLAGGFRETDTQYF

V gene: TRBV18
clone size: once
D gene: NA
J gene: TRBJ2-2
CDR3 DNA: TGTGCCACCCAGTTCTCGCGGGGAAACACCGGGGAGCTGTTTTTT
CDR3 protein: CATQFSRGNTGELFF

V gene: TRBV19
clone size: NA
D gene: NA
J gene: TRBJ1-6
CDR3 DNA: TGTGCCAGTAGTGCCACTCCGGGACTGAATTCACCCCTCCACTTT
CDR3 protein: CASSATPGLNSPLHF

V gene: TRBV27
clone size: NA
D gene: NA
J gene: TRBJ2-7
CDR3 DNA: TGTGCCAGCCGCCTTTACGGCTCCTACGAGCAGTACTTC
CDR3 protein: CASRLYGSYEQYF

V gene: TRBV2
clone size: NA
D gene: NA
J gene: TRBJ2-3
CDR3 DNA: TGTGCCAGCAGCTTCGCGGGCCAGGTGGGCCTGGATACGCAGTATTTT
CDR3 protein: CASSFAGQVGLDTQYF

V gene: TRBV5-1
clone size: NA
D gene: NA
J gene: TRBJ1-3
CDR3 DNA: TGCGCCAGCAGCTTGGGGTACTCTGGAAACACCATATATTTT
CDR3 protein: CASSLGYSGNTIYF

V gene: TRBV5-1
clone size: once
D gene: NA
J gene: TRBJ2-2
CDR3 DNA: TGCGCCAGCAGCTTGGAGGGCCCCCGAACCGGGGAGCTGTTTTTT
CDR3 protein: CASSLEGPRTGELFF

V gene: TRBV5-1
clone size: NA
D gene: NA
J gene: TRBJ1-1
CDR3 DNA: TGCGCCAGCACCGACAGTTTTGAAGCTTTCTTT
CDR3 protein: CASTDSFEAFF

V gene: TRBV20-1
clone size: NA
D gene: TRBD2
J gene: TRBJ2-2
CDR3 DNA: TGCAGTGCTAGTTCGGCGGGGGCGAACACCGGGGAGCTGTTTTTT
CDR3 protein: CSASSAGANTGELFF

V gene: TRBV11-2
clone size: NA
D gene: NA
J gene: TRBJ2-2
CDR3 DNA: TGTGCCAGCAGCCTCCAAACCAGTATTGGGGAGCTGTTTTTT
CDR3 protein: CASSLQTSIGELFF

V gene: TRBV29-1
clone size: NA
D gene: NA
J gene: TRBJ1-2
CDR3 DNA: TGCAGCGTTGCACCCGGTACCTCTGGTGGCTACACCTTC
CDR3 protein: CSVAPGTSGGYTF

V gene: TRBV24-1
clone size: NA
D gene: NA
J gene: TRBJ2-4
CDR3 DNA: TGTGCCACCAGTGAGGAAGGAGTCAAAAACATTCAGTACTTC
CDR3 protein: CATSEEGVKNIQYF

V gene: TRBV27
clone size: NA
D gene: TRBD1
J gene: TRBJ1-6
CDR3 DNA: TGTGCCAGCAGTACCCGGACAGGGGGCGCGAGGAATTCACCCCTCCACTTT
CDR3 protein: CASSTRTGGARNSPLHF

V gene: TRBV19
clone size: NA
D gene: NA
J gene: TRBJ1-5
CDR3 DNA: TGTGCCAGTAGGAGGGCCCAGACCAATCAGCCCCAGCATTTT
CDR3 protein: CASRRAQTNQPQHF

V gene: TRBV18
clone size: NA
D gene: TRBD1
J gene: TRBJ1-1
CDR3 DNA: TGTGCCAGCTCACCAGGAGGTCCCGGGACAGTTATAGCTTTCTTT
CDR3 protein: CASSPGGPGTVIAFF

V gene: TRBV19
clone size: NA
D gene: TRBD1
J gene: TRBJ2-1
CDR3 DNA: TGTGCCAGTAGGCCGGGGACAGGGCCCTACAATGAGCAGTTCTTC
CDR3 protein: CASRPGTGPYNEQFF